These T cell receptor beta chains were read from a single sample in a study of T cells in Graves' hyperthyroidism and ophthalmopathy. TCRdb used MiXCR to reprocess the multiplex PCR reads, holding one entry per CDR3 protein. The sample consists of 600,000 to 650,000 distinct CDR3 sequences, 15% to 20% of them appearing once. The specimen was blood. The receptor set was obtained from a woman aged 25 to 39 with Graves' hyperthyroidism. Each CDR3 is given without its conserved first and last residue.

>TRBV30|TRBJ1-1
AWSVLGRRSGNTEAF
>TRBV6-6|TRBJ2-1
ASSYRDTYNEQF
>TRBV13|TRBJ2-3
ASSFPGLAGGPYGDDTQY
>TRBV19|TRBJ2-7
ASSTGGGDYYEQY
>TRBV28|TRBJ1-4
ASSSRLQAATNEKLF
>TRBV7-2|TRBJ2-7
ASSRTFGPYEQY
>TRBV15|TRBJ2-7
ATSEDRRYEQY
>TRBV28|TRBJ2-1
ASSLSNSGRVNEQF
>TRBV2|TRBJ2-3
ASSGVSSTDTQY
>TRBV9|TRBJ1-5
ASSVGDGYNQPQH
>TRBV24-1|TRBJ2-5
ATSEAGVQY
>TRBV4-2|TRBJ1-4
ASSQDLGEKLF
>TRBV10-1|TRBJ1-1
ASSEPTQTGNTEAF
>TRBV24-1|TRBJ2-2
ATREERAGELF
>TRBV6-9|TRBJ2-7
ASSSLPVSSHEQY
>TRBV7-8|TRBJ2-1
ASSLFSGEAYNEQF
>TRBV4-1|TRBJ2-1
ASSQDRFEQF
>TRBV5-1|TRBJ2-3
ASSGLRTDTQY
>TRBV6-5|TRBJ1-6
ASSYSTGVEGYSPLH
>TRBV5-1|TRBJ2-3
ASSLGRTGGDDTQY
>TRBV19|TRBJ1-1
ATQASGTEAF
>TRBV7-9|TRBJ1-2
ASSLGTGFYGYT
>TRBV19|TRBJ2-5
ASSIGTGSIQETQY
>TRBV7-3|TRBJ1-3
ASSPGPLSGNTIY
>TRBV20-1|TRBJ2-7
SANHGTGIEQY
>TRBV6-1|TRBJ2-4
ASSDRTGLLSKNIQY
>TRBV6-1|TRBJ2-2
ATTGTSGRGNTGELF
>TRBV3-1|TRBJ2-1
ASSLAGRFDEQF